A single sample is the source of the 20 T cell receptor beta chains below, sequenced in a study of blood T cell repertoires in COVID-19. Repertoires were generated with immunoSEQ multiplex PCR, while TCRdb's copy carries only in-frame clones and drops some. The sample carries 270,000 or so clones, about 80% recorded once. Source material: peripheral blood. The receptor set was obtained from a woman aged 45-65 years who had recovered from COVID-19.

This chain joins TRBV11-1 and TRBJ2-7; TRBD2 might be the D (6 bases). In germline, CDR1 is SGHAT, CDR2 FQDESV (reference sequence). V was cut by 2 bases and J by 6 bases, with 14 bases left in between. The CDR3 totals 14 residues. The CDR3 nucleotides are TGTGCCAGCAGCTTAACCTACTTCGGGGGCGAGCAGTACTTC. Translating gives CASSLTYFGGEQYF.

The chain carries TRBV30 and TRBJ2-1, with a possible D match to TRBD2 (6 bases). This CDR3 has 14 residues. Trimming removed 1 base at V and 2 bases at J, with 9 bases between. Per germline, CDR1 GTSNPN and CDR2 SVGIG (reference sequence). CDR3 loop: CAWSAGLPYNEQFF. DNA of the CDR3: TGTGCCTGGAGTGCCGGACTACCCTACAATGAGCAGTTCTTC.

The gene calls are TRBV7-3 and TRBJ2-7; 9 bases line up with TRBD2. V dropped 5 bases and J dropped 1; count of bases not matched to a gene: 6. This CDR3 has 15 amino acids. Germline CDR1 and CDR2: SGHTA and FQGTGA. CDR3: CASSPGTSPSYEQYF. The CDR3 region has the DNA TGTGCCAGCAGCCCGGGGACTAGCCCGTCCTACGAGCAGTACTTC.

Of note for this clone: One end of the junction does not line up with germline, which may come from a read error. In DNA form, the CDR3 reads TGTGCCAGCAGCATCTCAGGGGGCAGGAACGCCGGGGAGCTGTTTTTT. Its translation is CASSISGGRNAGELFF. The rearrangement uses TRBV7-3 and TRBJ2-2; TRBD1 agrees at 8 bases. Per germline, CDR1 SGHTA and CDR2 FQGTGA. The CDR3 runs 16 residues.

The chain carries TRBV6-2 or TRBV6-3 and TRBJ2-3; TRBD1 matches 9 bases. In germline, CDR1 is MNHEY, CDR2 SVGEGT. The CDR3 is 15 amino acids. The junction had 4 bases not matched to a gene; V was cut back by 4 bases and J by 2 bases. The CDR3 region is CASSSGQGATDTQYF. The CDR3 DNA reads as TGTGCCAGCAGTTCGGGACAGGGCGCCACAGATACGCAGTATTTT.

CDR3 nucleotides: TGTGCCAGCAGTCTCCTCCAGGACCAAGAGACCCAGTACTTC. Residues: CASSLLQDQETQYF. The chain recombines TRBV27 with TRBJ2-5, with D unclear. Germline loops: CDR1 MNHEY, CDR2 SMNVEV (reference sequence). The CDR3 length is 14 residues. The V gene lost 5 bases and the J gene lost 0 bases, with 10 bases spanning the gap.

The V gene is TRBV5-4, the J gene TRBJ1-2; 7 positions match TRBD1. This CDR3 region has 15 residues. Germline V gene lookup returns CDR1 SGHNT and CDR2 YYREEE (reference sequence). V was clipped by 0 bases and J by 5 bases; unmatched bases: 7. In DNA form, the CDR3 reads TGTGCCAGCAGCTTGGAGCCAGGGACAGTTTATGGCTACACCTTC. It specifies CASSLEPGTVYGYTF.

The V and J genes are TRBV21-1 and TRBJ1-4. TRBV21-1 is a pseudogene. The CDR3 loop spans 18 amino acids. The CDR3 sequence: CASSKADWGRTTNEKLFF. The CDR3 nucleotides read TGTGCCAGCAGCAAAGCGGACTGGGGGAGGACAACTAATGAAAAACTGTTTTTT.

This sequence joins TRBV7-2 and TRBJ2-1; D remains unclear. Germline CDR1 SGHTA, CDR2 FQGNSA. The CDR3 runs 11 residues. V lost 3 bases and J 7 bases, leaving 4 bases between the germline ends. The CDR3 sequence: CASSFINEQFF. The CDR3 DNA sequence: TGTGCCAGCAGCTTTATAAATGAGCAGTTCTTC.

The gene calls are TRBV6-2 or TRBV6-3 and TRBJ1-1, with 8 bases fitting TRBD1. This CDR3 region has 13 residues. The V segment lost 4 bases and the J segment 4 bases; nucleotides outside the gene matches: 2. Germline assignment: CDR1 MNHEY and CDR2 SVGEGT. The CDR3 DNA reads TGTGCCAGCAGTTTAACAGGGGGCACTGAAGCTTTCTTT. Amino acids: CASSLTGGTEAFF.

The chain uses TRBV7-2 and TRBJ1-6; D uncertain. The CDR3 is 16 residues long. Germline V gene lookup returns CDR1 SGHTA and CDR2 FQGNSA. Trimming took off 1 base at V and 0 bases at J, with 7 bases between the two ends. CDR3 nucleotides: TGTGCCAGCAGCTTAGAAGTCGGCTCCTATAATTCACCCCTCCACTTT. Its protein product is CASSLEVGSYNSPLHF.

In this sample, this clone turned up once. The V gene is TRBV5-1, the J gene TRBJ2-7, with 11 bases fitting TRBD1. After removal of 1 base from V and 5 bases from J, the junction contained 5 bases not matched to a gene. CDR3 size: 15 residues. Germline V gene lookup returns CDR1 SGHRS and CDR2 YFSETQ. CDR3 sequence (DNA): TGCGCCAGCAGCTTGCGGACAGGGGGCTTTCACGAGCAGTACTTC. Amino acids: CASSLRTGGFHEQYF.

This CDR3 is CASSPRGSHSGNTIYF. CDR3 nucleotides: TGTGCCAGCAGCCCCAGGGGTTCCCACTCTGGAAACACCATATATTTT. The chain recombines TRBV9 with TRBJ1-3; D may be TRBD1 (6 bases). The germline CDR1 and CDR2 sequences are SGDLS and YYNGEE. The CDR3 consists of 16 residues. Trimming took 4 bases from V and 0 from J, leaving 14 bases between them.

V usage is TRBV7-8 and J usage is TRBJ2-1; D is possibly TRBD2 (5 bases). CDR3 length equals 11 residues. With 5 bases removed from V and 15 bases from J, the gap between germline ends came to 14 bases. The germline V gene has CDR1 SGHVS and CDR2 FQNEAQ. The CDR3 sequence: CASSPGGIRFF. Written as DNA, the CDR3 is TGTGCCAGCAGCCCCGGAGGTATACGGTTCTTC.

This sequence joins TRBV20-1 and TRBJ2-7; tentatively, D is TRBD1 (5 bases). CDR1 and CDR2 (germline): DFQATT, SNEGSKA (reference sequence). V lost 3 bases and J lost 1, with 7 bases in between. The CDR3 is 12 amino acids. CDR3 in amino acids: CSASRGSYEQYF. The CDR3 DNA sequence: TGCAGTGCTAGTAGGGGATCCTACGAGCAGTACTTC.

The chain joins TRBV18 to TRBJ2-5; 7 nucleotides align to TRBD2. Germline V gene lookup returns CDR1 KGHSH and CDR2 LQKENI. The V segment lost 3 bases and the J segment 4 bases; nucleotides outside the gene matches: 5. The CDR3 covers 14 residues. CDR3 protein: CASSPGLAVETQYF. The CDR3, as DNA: TGTGCCAGCTCACCGGGGCTAGCGGTAGAGACCCAGTACTTC.

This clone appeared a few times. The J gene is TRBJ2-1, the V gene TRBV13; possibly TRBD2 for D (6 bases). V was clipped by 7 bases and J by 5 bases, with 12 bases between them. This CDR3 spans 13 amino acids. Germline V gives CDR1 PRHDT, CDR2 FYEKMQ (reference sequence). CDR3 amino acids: CASNAGLNNEQFF. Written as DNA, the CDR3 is TGTGCCAGCAACGCGGGATTGAACAATGAGCAGTTCTTC.

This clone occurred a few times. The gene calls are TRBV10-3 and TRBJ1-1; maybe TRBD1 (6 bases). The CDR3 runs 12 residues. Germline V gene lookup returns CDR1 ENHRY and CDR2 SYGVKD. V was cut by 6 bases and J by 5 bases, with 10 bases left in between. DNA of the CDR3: TGTGCCATCAGCCTCAGGGGAACTGAAGCTTTCTTT. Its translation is CAISLRGTEAFF.

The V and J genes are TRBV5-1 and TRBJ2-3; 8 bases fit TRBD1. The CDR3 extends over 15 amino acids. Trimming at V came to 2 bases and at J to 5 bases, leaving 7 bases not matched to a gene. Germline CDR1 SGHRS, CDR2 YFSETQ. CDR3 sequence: CASSFGQGRGDTQYF. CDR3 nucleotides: TGCGCCAGCAGCTTCGGACAGGGTAGGGGAGATACGCAGTATTTT.

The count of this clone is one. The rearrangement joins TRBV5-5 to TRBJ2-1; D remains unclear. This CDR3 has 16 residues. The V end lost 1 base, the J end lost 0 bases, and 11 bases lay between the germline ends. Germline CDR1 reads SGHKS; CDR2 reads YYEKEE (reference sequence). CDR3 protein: CASSLSWAASYNEQFF. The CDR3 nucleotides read TGTGCCAGCAGCTTGTCTTGGGCTGCCTCCTACAATGAGCAGTTCTTC.